In its sample, the clone carrying this T cell receptor (beta chain) was seen once. This sample was included in a study of patients and donors after allogeneic stem cell transplantation. Using its own MiXCR run on the RT-PCR reads, TCRdb lists one record per CDR3 protein. Of 110,000 or so distinct CDR3 sequences in the sample, over 30% are singletons; the top ten hold roughly 30%. The V segment lost 4 bases and the J segment 0 bases; nucleotides outside the gene matches: 3. Germline V gives CDR1 LGHDT, CDR2 YNNKEL (reference sequence). The CDR3 is made up of 16 amino acids. The chain couples TRBV3-1 to TRBJ2-2; 9 nucleotides match TRBD1. The TCR sequence derives from a human donor who was either an allogeneic HSCT recipient or a stem cell or donor lymphocyte infusion donor (not recorded which). It is not recorded whose cells these are; they may come from a transplant donor. Sequencing used blood, either unsorted or a sorted T cell fraction (not recorded which). The CDR3 DNA reads TGTGCCAGCAGCCTAACAGGGGGCGCGAACACCGGGGAGCTGTTTTTT. It is translated as CASSLTGGANTGELFF.